This TCR beta chain originates from a study of cytomegalovirus exposure and HLA in healthy donors. Study findings and constraints: One later analysis reportedly identified an Asian-associated ancestry cluster that showed fewer N-insertions than the approximately 670-donor mean.

Germline values: CDR1 SGHAT, CDR2 FQNNGV. The CDR3 has 15 amino acids. The ends lost 5 bases at V and 2 bases at J; junction bases unmatched: 5. On this clone: The antigen is not known.

PCR amplification relied on 60 Vbeta primers (plus 13 Jbeta primers). Here immunoSEQ multiplex PCR was the method, and the copy in TCRdb shows in-frame clones only, minus some. The table lists around 150,000 clones, roughly 75% of them singletons. Sequencing was performed on PBMCs. The TCR sequence derives from a woman aged 35 to 49 in good health and CMV-seropositive. The chain employs TRBV11-2 and TRBJ2-7; 11 positions match TRBD1. CDR3 in amino acids: CASSRGQGEAYEQYF. Here the CDR3 DNA reads TGTGCCAGCAGCCGGGGACAGGGGGAGGCCTACGAGCAGTACTTC.